The 27 T cell receptor beta chains in this list originate from one sample, sequenced in a study of T cells in Graves' hyperthyroidism and ophthalmopathy. TCR beta CDR3 region amplification was performed from RNA transcripts. Initially, a first-round RT-PCR of the TCR CDR3 employed the HTBI primer set. TCRdb independently ran MiXCR on the multiplex PCR reads; one entry per CDR3 protein. This table has around 350,000 distinct CDR3 sequences, under 20% appearing once. Sequenced sample: blood. The receptors were sampled from a woman between 18 and 30 years old with Graves' hyperthyroidism.

This clonotype was recorded many times. The chain carries TRBV20-1 and TRBJ1-1; possible D gene TRBD1, 6 bases. With 3 bases removed from V and 0 bases from J, the gap between germline ends came to 11 bases. Germline V CDR1 and CDR2: DFQATT, SNEGSKA (reference sequence). The CDR3 has 14 residues. This chain's CDR3 is CSASTGSLNTEAFF. The CDR3 nucleotides read TGCAGTGCTAGCACAGGGAGTCTGAACACTGAAGCTTTCTTT.

This clonotype was seen only a few times. The V and J genes are TRBV10-2 and TRBJ2-2, with D tentatively TRBD1 or TRBD2 (5 bases each). Germline assignment: CDR1 WSHSY and CDR2 SAAADI. V was pared by 4 bases and J by 9 bases, with 9 bases between. This CDR3 is built from 12 residues. The CDR3 DNA follows: TGCGCCAGCAGTGCCCGGGGCTGGGAGCTGTTTTTT. Translating gives CASSARGWELFF.

This clonotype was seen ten or more times. The genes are TRBV15 and TRBJ1-2; D not resolved. Germline values: CDR1 LNHNV, CDR2 YYDKDF (reference sequence). The CDR3 spans 14 residues. Trimming cost V 1 base and J 4 bases, with 10 bases left between them. The CDR3 DNA reads as TGTGCCACCAGCAGAGTTGCGGCTGCCTATGGCTACACCTTC. Translated, it gives CATSRVAAAYGYTF. The variable domain in full, completed from reference TRBV15 and TRBJ1-2, reads DAMVIQNPRYQVTQFGKPVTLSCSQTLNHNVMYWYQQKSSQAPKLLFHYYDKDFNNEADTPDNFQSRRPNTSFCFLDIRSPGLGDTAMYLCATSRVAAAYGYTFGSGTRLTVV.

This clonotype was observed a handful of times. The chain has TRBV5-8 and TRBJ2-2; D gene uncertain. V lost 4 bases and J lost 5, with 9 bases in between. Germline V gives CDR1 SGHTS, CDR2 YDEGEE. This CDR3 region has 13 residues. CDR3 sequence reads: CASSVLATGELFF. The CDR3 DNA sequence: TGTGCCAGCAGCGTCCTTGCGACCGGGGAGCTGTTTTTT.

As regards this clonotype: A single base separates this from a much larger clone, so it may be a read error. The chain carries TRBV6-1 and TRBJ1-5; D unresolved. Per the germline V gene, CDR1 is MNHNS and CDR2 is SASEGT. The CDR3 covers 13 residues. The V end was cut by 11 bases, the J end by 4 bases, with 15 bases between. The chain's CDR3 is CACNGFLNQPQHF. Written as DNA, the CDR3 is TGTGCCTGCAACGGGTTTCTTAATCAGCCCCAGCATTTT.

This clonotype came up many times. The rearrangement uses TRBV6-1 and TRBJ1-5; D may be TRBD1 (5 bases). CDR1 is MNHNS, CDR2 SASEGT, per germline. Between the trimmed V and J ends, which lost 4 bases and 2 bases, there was a span of 9 bases. The CDR3 covers 14 residues. In DNA form, the CDR3 reads TGTGCCAGCAGTGTGGAGGGACGCAATCAGCCCCAGCATTTT. This encodes CASSVEGRNQPQHF.

V is TRBV12-3 or TRBV12-4 and J is TRBJ1-6; D might be TRBD1 (5 bases). CDR3 length equals 14 residues. V was cut by 1 base and J by 8 bases, with 9 bases left in between. For the CDR3, the DNA is TGTGCCAGCAGTTTAGTAGGGGAGGATTCACCCCTCCACTTT. Its translation: CASSLVGEDSPLHF.

This clonotype was recorded many times. The J gene is TRBJ1-2, the V gene TRBV5-1; unclear D gene. The CDR3 covers 12 residues. Trimming stripped 2 bases from V and 5 bases from J, with 7 bases between. From germline, CDR1 is SGHRS and CDR2 YFSETQ. For the CDR3, the DNA is TGCGCCAGCAGCTTTGGGGTGTATGGCTACACCTTC. Residues: CASSFGVYGYTF.

This clonotype was found many times. The V and J genes are TRBV5-1 and TRBJ1-1, with D unclear. The germline V and J ends were trimmed by 0 bases and 1 base, with 7 bases remaining between them. Germline V gene sequence: CDR1 SGHRS, CDR2 YFSETQ. This CDR3 comprises 14 residues. This CDR3 reads CASSLGLSNTEAFF. The CDR3 nucleotides are TGCGCCAGCAGCTTGGGGCTGTCGAACACTGAAGCTTTCTTT.

This clonotype has at least ten counts. This sequence joins TRBV18 and TRBJ2-5, with 7 bases lining up with TRBD1. This CDR3 is 16 amino acids long. Germline V gives CDR1 KGHSH, CDR2 LQKENI. After removal of 3 bases from V and 5 bases from J, the junction contained 12 bases not matched to a gene. CDR3 DNA sequence: TGTGCCAGCTCACCGCGCCAGGGGGTTGGGTTGGAGACCCAGTACTTC. Translated, it gives CASSPRQGVGLETQYF.

The genes are TRBV12-3 or TRBV12-4 and TRBJ1-1, with D perhaps matching TRBD1 (5 bases). This CDR3 is 13 amino acids long. The V end was cut by 4 bases, the J end by 11 bases, with 17 bases between. The CDR3 DNA follows: TGTGCCAGCAGTTGGGGGGAGGGGCTTGGGGCTTTCTTT. It codes for CASSWGEGLGAFF.

This clonotype has a count of ten or more. The chain links TRBV6-2 or TRBV6-3 to TRBJ1-2; D not certain. The V gene's germline CDR1 is MNHEY and CDR2 SVGEGT. V lost 0 bases, J lost 1 base, and 18 bases lay in between. The CDR3 length is 18 residues. CDR3 bases: TGTGCCAGCAGTTACTCGGCGTTCTATCGGGCTTTTAACTATGGCTACACCTTC. Translating gives CASSYSAFYRAFNYGYTF.

The table lists this clonotype with many counts. The chain has TRBV3-1 and TRBJ1-5; D not resolved. This CDR3 is built from 15 residues. Per the germline V gene, CDR1 is LGHDT and CDR2 is YNNKEL (reference sequence). V shed 2 bases and J shed 7 bases, with 15 bases lying between them. CDR3 region: CASSQTGEGSQPQHF. DNA for the CDR3: TGTGCCAGCAGCCAAACCGGGGAGGGATCACAGCCCCAGCATTTT.

This clonotype was picked up many times. This chain joins TRBV6-2 or TRBV6-3 and TRBJ1-1; maybe TRBD1 (5 bases). Trimming shortened V by 1 base and J by 1 base, and 19 bases separated the two germline ends. The CDR3 runs to 18 residues. CDR1 is MNHEY and CDR2 is SVGEGT in the germline V gene. The CDR3 region is CASSYFRVGGERNTEAFF. The DNA for the CDR3 is TGTGCCAGCAGTTACTTCCGCGTTGGGGGGGAGAGGAACACTGAAGCTTTCTTT.

There are many counts of this clonotype. The chain carries TRBV20-1 and TRBJ1-3; D not certain. The CDR3 contains 15 residues. Germline CDR1 is DFQATT and CDR2 is SNEGSKA (reference sequence). The V gene lost 5 bases and the J gene lost 7 bases, with 21 bases spanning the gap. The CDR3 DNA reads TGCAGTGCTTTTTTCCCCGGAAAGAGTGAGAACACCATATATTTT. Translation: CSAFFPGKSENTIYF.

V and J are TRBV6-1 and TRBJ1-1, with D unresolved. Germline CDR1 and CDR2: MNHNS and SASEGT. This CDR3 comprises 13 residues. Trimming removed 1 base from V and 1 base from J, with 4 bases in between. The CDR3 here is CASSEVQNTEAFF. The CDR3 DNA is TGTGCCAGCAGTGAAGTGCAGAACACTGAAGCTTTCTTT.

This clonotype came up many times. As DNA, the CDR3 is TGTGCCAGCAGCACCATGACCCCCGGGTCTCCATCCTACGAGCAGTACTTC. It codes for CASSTMTPGSPSYEQYF. This chain joins TRBV7-8 and TRBJ2-7; D ambiguous. Germline V gene lookup returns CDR1 SGHVS and CDR2 FQNEAQ. The CDR3 length is 17 residues. The V end lost 5 bases, the J end lost 1 base, and 21 bases lay between the germline ends. The complete variable domain, with remaining parts taken from reference TRBV7-8 and TRBJ2-7, reads GAGVSQSPRYKVAKRGQDVALRCDPISGHVSLFWYQQALGQGPEFLTYFQNEAQLDKSGLPSDRFFAERPEGSVSTLKIQRTQQEDSAVYLCASSTMTPGSPSYEQYFGPGTRLTVT.

Many counts were recorded for this clonotype. CDR3 region: CASGFGNEQYF. The DNA of the CDR3 is TGTGCTAGTGGTTTCGGTAACGAGCAGTACTTC. The chain recombines TRBV12-5 with TRBJ2-7, with D unresolved. Germline V gene data show CDR1 as LGHNT and CDR2 as FRNRAP. This CDR3 contains 11 residues. Trimming pared 3 bases from V and 5 bases from J, leaving 5 bases between.

This clonotype was observed many times. The chain links TRBV20-1 to TRBJ2-5; 10 bases line up with TRBD2. This CDR3 spans 14 amino acids. In germline, CDR1 is DFQATT, CDR2 SNEGSKA (reference sequence). V dropped 6 bases and J dropped 3; count of bases not matched to a gene: 7. The CDR3, as DNA: TGCAGTGCGCTGCCACTAGCGGGGAAAGAGACCCAGTACTTC. Translated, it gives CSALPLAGKETQYF.

This clonotype has at least ten counts. The chain employs TRBV6-2 or TRBV6-3 and TRBJ1-5, with TRBD1 identical over 9 bases. V was pared by 7 bases and J by 7 bases, with 11 bases of the junction left unmatched. CDR1 is MNHEY and CDR2 is SVGEGT in the germline V gene. The CDR3 is 15 residues long. The CDR3 nucleotides are TGTGCCAGCAATTCTTACATCGGACAGGGGCAGCCCCAGCATTTT. Translating gives CASNSYIGQGQPQHF.

This clonotype was found many times. The genes are TRBV20-1 and TRBJ2-7; 9 bases match TRBD2. V gave up 5 bases and J gave up 2 bases; unmatched junction bases: 4. CDR1 and CDR2 from the germline V gene are DFQATT and SNEGSKA (reference sequence). The CDR3 extends over 13 amino acids. The CDR3 loop is CSARGGGAYEQYF. In nucleotides, the CDR3 is TGCAGTGCTCGCGGGGGGGGCGCCTACGAGCAGTACTTC.

There are a few counts of this clonotype. The chain combines TRBV5-1 with TRBJ1-1; 7 bases are shared with TRBD1. CDR3 length: 18 amino acids. The germline V gene has CDR1 SGHRS and CDR2 YFSETQ. V shed 4 bases and J 1 base; nucleotides not matched to a gene: 16. The CDR3 reads CASSPTSTGLVWNTEAFF. CDR3 sequence (DNA): TGCGCCAGCAGCCCCACCTCGACAGGGTTGGTTTGGAACACTGAAGCTTTCTTT.

Ten or more counts support this clonotype. V and J are TRBV6-4 and TRBJ1-5, with a weak D call TRBD1 (6 bases). Germline loops: CDR1 MRHNA, CDR2 SNTAGT. The CDR3 spans 17 residues. Between the trimmed V and J ends, which lost 6 bases and 0 bases, there was a span of 18 bases. CDR3 amino acids: CASSRATGSNSNQPQHF. CDR3 DNA: TGTGCCAGCAGCAGAGCGACAGGATCTAATAGCAATCAGCCCCAGCATTTT.

In its sample, this clonotype was seen many times. The chain uses TRBV6-1 and TRBJ1-2; D possibly corresponds to TRBD1 (6 bases). This CDR3 region has 13 residues. V lost 6 bases and J lost 8, with 16 bases in between. Germline values: CDR1 MNHNS, CDR2 SASEGT. The CDR3 sequence is CASSSDRFNGYTF. The CDR3 DNA reads as TGTGCCAGCAGCTCCGACAGGTTCAACGGCTACACCTTC.

In regard to this clonotype: This may come from a read error, since a much larger clone is one base off. The chain carries TRBV7-9 and TRBJ2-5; perhaps TRBD2 as D (6 bases). CDR3 length equals 14 residues. From germline, CDR1 is SEHNR and CDR2 FQNEAQ (reference sequence). The CDR3 sequence is CVTEGHKGEETQYF. In DNA, the CDR3 is TGTGTCACGGAGGGCCATAAAGGAGAAGAGACCCAGTACTTC.

This clonotype was counted at least ten times. The rearrangement joins TRBV9 to TRBJ2-5; 8 bases match TRBD2. This CDR3 spans 15 amino acids. Germline lookup yields CDR1 SGDLS and CDR2 YYNGEE. V trimming: 4 bases; J trimming: 5 bases; junction bases outside the gene matches: 10. The CDR3 DNA is TGTGCCAGCAGCTCCTGGACTAGCTCGGGCGAGACCCAGTACTTC. This translates into CASSSWTSSGETQYF.

This clonotype has a count of ten or more. The J gene is TRBJ1-2, the V gene TRBV6-1, with 9 bases identical to TRBD1. V lost 2 bases and J lost 8; bases outside the gene matches: 6. The CDR3 loop spans 14 amino acids. CDR1 is MNHNS and CDR2 is SASEGT in the germline V gene. Here the CDR3 reads CASSEIQGAQGYTF. For the CDR3, the DNA is TGTGCCAGCAGTGAAATACAGGGGGCGCAGGGCTACACCTTC.